This TCR beta chain was found in a study of cytomegalovirus exposure and HLA in healthy donors. The wider study: For the approximately 430 genotyped donors, 75% to 90% fell within the Caucasian-associated ancestry cluster.

Both 60 Vbeta primers and 13 Jbeta primers went into the PCR. Some clones are missing from TCRdb's copy, which holds only in-frame ones; the method was immunoSEQ multiplex PCR. The table shows around 80,000 clones, with over 70% occurring only once. V lost 0 bases and J lost 2, with 9 bases in between. The germline CDR1 and CDR2 sequences are LGHNA and YNFKEQ. The CDR3 sequence is 15 residues long. This clone was observed a single time. Among the donors, all were healthy bone marrow donors. Donors were ostensibly healthy at sampling, although undocumented immune exposures were probable. The chain links TRBV4-2 to TRBJ2-3; perhaps TRBD1 as D (6 bases). Sequencing used PBMCs. The TCR originated in a middle-aged man in good health and CMV-seropositive. The CDR3 DNA reads TGTGCCAGCAGCCAAGATAACAGGGACACAGATACGCAGTATTTT. The encoded protein is CASSQDNRDTDTQYF.